Listed below are T cell receptor beta chains from one sample, sequenced in a study of T cells expressing NK-cell markers. Each CDR3 protein gets one entry in TCRdb, which reprocessed the 5' RACE reads and gives no DNA. Recorded for this sample: about 460,000 distinct CDR3 sequences. The sample was blood T cells: a sorted CD56 or NKG2C T cell subset, CD4+ or CD8+ T cells, or bulk PBMC T cells (not recorded which). Source of these receptors: a woman aged 45-65 years in good health. The CDR3 runs from the conserved cysteine through the conserved F or W.

v_call: TRBV12-5
cdr3_length: 20
j_call: TRBJ2-3
cdr3_aa: CASGLLHRGLQTSGENTQYF

v_call: TRBV10-3
cdr3_length: 13
j_call: TRBJ1-2
cdr3_aa: CAISVRESYGYTF

v_call: TRBV6-5
cdr3_length: 11
j_call: TRBJ2-3
cdr3_aa: CASSNNDRQYF

v_call: TRBV20-1
cdr3_length: 16
j_call: TRBJ2-1
cdr3_aa: CSARDPDSSSYNEQFF

v_call: TRBV25-1
cdr3_length: 13
j_call: TRBJ2-7
cdr3_aa: CASSESGSYEQYF

v_call: TRBV6-6
cdr3_length: 16
j_call: TRBJ2-1
cdr3_aa: CASSYSSGGSYNEQFF

v_call: TRBV4-2
cdr3_length: 18
j_call: TRBJ2-3
cdr3_aa: CASSRIWTSGDTTDTQYF

v_call: TRBV9
cdr3_length: 16
j_call: TRBJ1-4
cdr3_aa: CASSVAPGTTNEKLFF

v_call: TRBV5-6
cdr3_length: 13
j_call: TRBJ2-1
cdr3_aa: CASSSQLEAEQFF

v_call: TRBV20-1
cdr3_length: 19
j_call: TRBJ2-1
cdr3_aa: CSARAGPGLWGDPYNEQFF

v_call: TRBV6-5
cdr3_length: 15
j_call: TRBJ2-3
cdr3_aa: CASARGQTPSGTQYF

v_call: TRBV12-3/TRBV12-4
cdr3_length: 13
j_call: TRBJ1-2
cdr3_aa: CASSQEAGVGYTF

v_call: TRBV20-1
cdr3_length: 12
j_call: TRBJ2-3
cdr3_aa: CSAYPGEDTQYF

v_call: TRBV6-6
cdr3_length: 13
j_call: TRBJ1-1
cdr3_aa: CASSITGGAEAFF